These 9 T cell receptor beta chains originate from one sample sequenced in a study of CD8+ T cells in alopecia areata. Sequencing relied on a cDNA template that was reverse transcribed from extracted RNA. TCRdb keeps only in-frame clones here, not all; method: immunoSEQ multiplex PCR. The table lists 140,000 to 150,000 clones, roughly 53% of them singletons. The material was CD4+ T cells sorted from blood, obtained at week 0. The receptor source for this set is a human donor with alopecia areata.

This clone has more than one count but fewer than ten. This chain joins TRBV19 and TRBJ1-1; 9 bases match TRBD1. V shed 6 bases, J shed 1 base, and the junction held 3 bases outside the gene matches. This CDR3 has 14 residues. Looked up from germline, CDR1 is LNHDA and CDR2 is SQIVND (reference sequence). The CDR3 loop is CASSPGQGNTEAFF. The CDR3 DNA reads TGTGCCAGTAGCCCGGGACAGGGGAACACTGAAGCTTTCTTT.

This clone was counted between two and nine times. CDR3 in amino acids: CASSLDGWGVGQYF. The CDR3 DNA reads as TGTGCCAGCAGCTTGGACGGATGGGGCGTCGGGCAGTACTTC. The chain links TRBV7-9 to TRBJ2-7; a possible D gene is TRBD1 (5 bases). The V end was cut by 3 bases, the J end by 9 bases, with 18 bases between. Germline values: CDR1 SEHNR, CDR2 FQNEAQ (reference sequence). This CDR3 is built from 14 residues.

This clone appeared a few times. The rearrangement links TRBV7-9 to TRBJ1-2; no clear D. This CDR3 region has 14 residues. In germline, CDR1 is SEHNR, CDR2 FQNEAQ (reference sequence). V was cut by 1 base and J by 4 bases, with 10 bases left in between. CDR3 amino acids: CASSLELGPYGYTF. Written as DNA, the CDR3 is TGTGCCAGCAGCTTAGAACTCGGTCCCTATGGCTACACCTTC. Variable domain in full (rest from reference TRBV7-9 and TRBJ1-2): DTGVSQNPRHKITKRGQNVTFRCDPISEHNRLYWYRQTLGQGPEFLTYFQNEAQLEKSRLLSDRFSAERPKGSFSTLEIQRTEQGDSAMYLCASSLELGPYGYTFGSGTRLTVV.

The J gene is TRBJ2-7, the V gene TRBV7-6; D is undetermined. The V gene's germline CDR1 is SGHVS and CDR2 FNYEAQ. Trimming shortened V by 6 bases and J by 2 bases, and 17 bases separated the two germline ends. CDR3 size: 15 residues. This chain's CDR3 is CASSPSGVSAYEQYF. CDR3 DNA: TGTGCCAGCAGTCCGTCTGGGGTTTCAGCCTACGAGCAGTACTTC.

There are a few counts of this clone. CDR3 sequence (DNA): TGTGCCTGGGGGGGACGGATCTCCTACAATGAGCAGTTCTTC. It codes for CAWGGRISYNEQFF. The chain joins TRBV30 to TRBJ2-1, with D tentatively TRBD1 or TRBD2 (5 bases each). The V gene's germline CDR1 is GTSNPN and CDR2 SVGIG (reference sequence). CDR3 size: 14 residues. V was trimmed by 5 bases and J by 0 bases, leaving 11 bases between them.

The chain couples TRBV30 to TRBJ1-2, with D uncertain. V lost 3 bases and J 8 bases, leaving 16 bases between the germline ends. This CDR3 contains 13 residues. Germline lookup yields CDR1 GTSNPN and CDR2 SVGIG (reference sequence). CDR3 nucleotides: TGTGCCTGGAGGGGTTTCGGCGTCTCCGGCTACACCTTC. It is translated as CAWRGFGVSGYTF.

The rearrangement joins TRBV18 to TRBJ1-6; tentative D call: TRBD1 (6 bases). Trimming took 6 bases from V and 10 from J, leaving 16 bases between them. This CDR3 region has 14 residues. Germline lookup yields CDR1 KGHSH and CDR2 LQKENI. The DNA of the CDR3 is TGTGCCAGCTCGTTCGACAGGCTACTCTCACCCCTCCACTTT. Protein: CASSFDRLLSPLHF.

The J gene is TRBJ2-5, the V gene TRBV19; D is perhaps TRBD1 (5 bases). Looked up from germline, CDR1 is LNHDA and CDR2 is SQIVND (reference sequence). The CDR3 runs to 13 residues. Trimming left V 9 bases short and J 6 bases short, with 17 bases between. The CDR3 loop is CASSGSQHKTQYF. CDR3 bases: TGTGCCAGCTCAGGGTCGCAACATAAGACCCAGTACTTC.

This clone showed up just a few times. The rearrangement links TRBV28 to TRBJ1-2; D perhaps matches TRBD1 (5 bases). The CDR3 loop spans 12 amino acids. V shed 7 bases and J shed 7 bases, with 13 bases lying between them. Germline lookup yields CDR1 MDHEN and CDR2 SYDVKM. CDR3 sequence: CASISGGGGYTF. CDR3 coding DNA: TGTGCCAGCATCTCAGGTGGGGGTGGCTACACCTTC.